This T cell receptor (beta chain) was captured in a study of blood T cell repertoires in COVID-19. About the study: The United States, Italy and Spain were the sources of the acute and convalescent COVID-19 samples. Sources were T cells, B-cell-depleted T cells, or PBMCs; the material itself was cDNA or gDNA.

V shed 0 bases and J shed 8 bases, with 16 bases lying between them. CDR1 is WSHSY, CDR2 SAAADI, per germline. CDR3 size: 15 residues. Per the authors' pipeline: Reference gene primer amplification in the assay estimated nucleated cell counts. Sequencing was performed with immunoSEQ multiplex PCR; in TCRdb, only in-frame clones are kept and a portion is missing. V, J and clone size are taken as reported in that table, and D and trimming were inferred from the DNA itself. In the table there are 150,000 to 200,000 clones, around 80% of which are singletons. This receptor was obtained from a woman aged 80 or older with active or convalescent COVID-19. The sequencing sample was made of peripheral blood. This rearrangement joins TRBV10-2 to TRBJ1-2, with D perhaps matching TRBD1 (6 bases). CDR3 nucleotide sequence: TGCGCCAGCAGTGAGTCGACGGCAGGGGCAGAGGGCTACACCTTC. Protein: CASSESTAGAEGYTF.